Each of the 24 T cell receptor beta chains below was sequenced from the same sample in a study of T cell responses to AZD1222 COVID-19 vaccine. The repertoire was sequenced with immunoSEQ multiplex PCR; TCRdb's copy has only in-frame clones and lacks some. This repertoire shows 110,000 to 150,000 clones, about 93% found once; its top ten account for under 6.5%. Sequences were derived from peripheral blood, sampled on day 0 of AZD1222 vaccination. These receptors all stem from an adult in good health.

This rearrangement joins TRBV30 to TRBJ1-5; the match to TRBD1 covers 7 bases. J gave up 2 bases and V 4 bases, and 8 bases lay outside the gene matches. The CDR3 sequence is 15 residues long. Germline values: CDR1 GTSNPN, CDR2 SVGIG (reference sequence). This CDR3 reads CAWTTGVGGNQPQHF. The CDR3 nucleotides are TGTGCCTGGACTACAGGGGTAGGAGGCAATCAGCCCCAGCATTTT.

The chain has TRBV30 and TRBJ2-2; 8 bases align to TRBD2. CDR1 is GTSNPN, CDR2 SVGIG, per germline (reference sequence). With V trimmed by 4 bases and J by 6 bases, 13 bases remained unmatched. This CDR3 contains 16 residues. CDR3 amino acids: CAWTGGAGRVAGELFF. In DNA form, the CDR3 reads TGTGCCTGGACTGGGGGCGCCGGGAGGGTAGCCGGGGAGCTGTTTTTT.

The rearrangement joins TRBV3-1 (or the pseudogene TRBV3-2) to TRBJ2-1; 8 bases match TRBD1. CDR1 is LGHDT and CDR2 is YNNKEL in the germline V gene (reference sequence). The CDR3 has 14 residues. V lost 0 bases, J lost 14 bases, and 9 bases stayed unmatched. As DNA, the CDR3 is TGTGCCAGCAGCCAAGATCGAACAGGGGGGTTAGAGTTCTTC. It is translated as CASSQDRTGGLEFF.

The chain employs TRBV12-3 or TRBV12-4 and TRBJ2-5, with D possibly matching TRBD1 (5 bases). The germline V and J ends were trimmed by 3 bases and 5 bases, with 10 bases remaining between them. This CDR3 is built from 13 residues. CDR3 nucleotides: TGTGCCAGCAGTTTTACAGGCCCCGAGACCCAGTACTTC. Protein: CASSFTGPETQYF.

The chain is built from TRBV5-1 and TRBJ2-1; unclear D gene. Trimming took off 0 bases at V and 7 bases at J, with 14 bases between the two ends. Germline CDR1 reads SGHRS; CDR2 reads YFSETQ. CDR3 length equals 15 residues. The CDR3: CASSLGLAPVNEQFF. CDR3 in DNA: TGCGCCAGCAGCTTGGGATTAGCTCCGGTGAATGAGCAGTTCTTC.

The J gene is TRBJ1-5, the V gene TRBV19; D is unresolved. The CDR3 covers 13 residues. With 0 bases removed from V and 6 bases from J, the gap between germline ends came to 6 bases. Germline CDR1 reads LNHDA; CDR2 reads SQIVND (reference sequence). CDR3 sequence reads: CASSIDKAQPQHF. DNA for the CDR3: TGTGCCAGTAGTATAGATAAGGCTCAGCCCCAGCATTTT.

Here the CDR3 DNA reads TGTGCCAGTAGTATCGGTGTAGCCCGCACAGATACGCAGTATTTT. This gives the protein CASSIGVARTDTQYF. The V and J genes are TRBV19 and TRBJ2-3; D remains ambiguous. V was cut by 3 bases and J by 1 base, with 11 bases left in between. Per the germline V gene, CDR1 is LNHDA and CDR2 is SQIVND (reference sequence). This CDR3 has 15 residues.

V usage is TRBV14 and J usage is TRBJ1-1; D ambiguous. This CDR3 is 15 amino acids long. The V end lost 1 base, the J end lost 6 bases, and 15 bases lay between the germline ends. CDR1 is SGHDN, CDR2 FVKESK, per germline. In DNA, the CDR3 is TGTGCCAGCAGCCAAGGTGGTAGGGCGAGCGCTGAAGCTTTCTTT. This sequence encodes CASSQGGRASAEAFF.

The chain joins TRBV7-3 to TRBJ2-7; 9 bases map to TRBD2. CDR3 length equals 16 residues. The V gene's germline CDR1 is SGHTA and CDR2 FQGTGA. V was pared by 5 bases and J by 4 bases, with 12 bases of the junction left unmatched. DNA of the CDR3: TGTGCCAGCAGCCCTTCAGGGCTAGCGGGAAGTTACGAGCAGTACTTC. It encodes CASSPSGLAGSYEQYF.

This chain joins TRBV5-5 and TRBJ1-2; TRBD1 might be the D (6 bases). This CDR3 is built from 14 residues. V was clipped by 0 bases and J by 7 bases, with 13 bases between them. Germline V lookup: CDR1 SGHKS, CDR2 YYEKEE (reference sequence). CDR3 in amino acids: CASSLGGRRGGYTF. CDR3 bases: TGTGCCAGCAGCTTGGGGGGGCGCAGAGGTGGCTACACCTTC.

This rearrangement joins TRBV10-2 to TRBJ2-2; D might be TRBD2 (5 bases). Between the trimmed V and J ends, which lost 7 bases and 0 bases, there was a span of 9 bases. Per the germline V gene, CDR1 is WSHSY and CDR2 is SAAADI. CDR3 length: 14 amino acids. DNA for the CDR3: TGCGCCAGCACCCCGCGGGCGAACACCGGGGAGCTGTTTTTT. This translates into CASTPRANTGELFF.

The CDR3 coding sequence is TGTGCCTGGAGTCGAGCGGGCGAGCAGTACTTC. This encodes CAWSRAGEQYF. V and J are TRBV30 and TRBJ2-7, with D maybe TRBD2 (6 bases). V lost 2 bases and J lost 6, with 8 bases in between. In germline, CDR1 is GTSNPN, CDR2 SVGIG (reference sequence). The CDR3 spans 11 residues.

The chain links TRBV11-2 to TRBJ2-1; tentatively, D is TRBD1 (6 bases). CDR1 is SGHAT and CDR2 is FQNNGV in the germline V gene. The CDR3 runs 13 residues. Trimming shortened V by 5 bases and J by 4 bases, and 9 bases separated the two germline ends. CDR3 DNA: TGTGCCAGCAGCCGTACAGGGTACAATGAGCAGTTCTTC. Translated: CASSRTGYNEQFF.

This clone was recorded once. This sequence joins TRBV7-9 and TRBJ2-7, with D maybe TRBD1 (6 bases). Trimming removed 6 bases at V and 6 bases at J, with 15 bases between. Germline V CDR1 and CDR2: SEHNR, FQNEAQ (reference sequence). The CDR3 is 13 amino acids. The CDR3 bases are TGTGCCAGCAGTCCAACAGGGTTGGGCGAGCAGTACTTC. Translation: CASSPTGLGEQYF.

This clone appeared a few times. CDR3 coding DNA: TGTGCCAGCAGTGAATACGGGTCCGTTAACTATGGCTACACCTTC. Its protein product is CASSEYGSVNYGYTF. This chain joins TRBV6-1 and TRBJ1-2; D call uncertain. The germline V gene encodes CDR1 MNHNS and CDR2 SASEGT. This CDR3 has 15 residues. With 2 bases removed from V and 1 base from J, the gap between germline ends came to 11 bases.

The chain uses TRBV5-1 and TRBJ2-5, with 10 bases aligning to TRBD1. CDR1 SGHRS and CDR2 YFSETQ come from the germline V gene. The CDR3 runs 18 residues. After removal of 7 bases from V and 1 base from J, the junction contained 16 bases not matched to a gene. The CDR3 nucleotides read TGCGCCAGCGGCACCGGGACAGGGGATTTTGGGTTCCAAGAGACCCAGTACTTC. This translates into CASGTGTGDFGFQETQYF.

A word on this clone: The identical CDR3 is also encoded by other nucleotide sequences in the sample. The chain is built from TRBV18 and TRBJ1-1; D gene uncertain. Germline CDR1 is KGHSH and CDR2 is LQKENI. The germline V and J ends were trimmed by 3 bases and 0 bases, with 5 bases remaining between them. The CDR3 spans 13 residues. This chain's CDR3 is CASSPGLNTEAFF. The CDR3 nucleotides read TGTGCCAGCTCACCCGGACTGAACACTGAAGCTTTCTTT. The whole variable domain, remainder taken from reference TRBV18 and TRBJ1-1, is NAGVMQNPRHLVRRRGQEARLRCSPMKGHSHVYWYRQLPEEGLKFMVYLQKENIIDESGMPKERFSAEFPKEGPSILRIQQVVRGDSAAYFCASSPGLNTEAFFGQGTRLTVV.

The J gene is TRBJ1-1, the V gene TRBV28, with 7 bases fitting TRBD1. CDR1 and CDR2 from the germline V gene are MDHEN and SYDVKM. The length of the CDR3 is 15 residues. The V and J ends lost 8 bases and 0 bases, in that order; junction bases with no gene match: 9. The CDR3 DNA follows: TGTGCCAGCTCTCGGGACAGTTTCGTGAACACTGAAGCTTTCTTT. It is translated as CASSRDSFVNTEAFF.

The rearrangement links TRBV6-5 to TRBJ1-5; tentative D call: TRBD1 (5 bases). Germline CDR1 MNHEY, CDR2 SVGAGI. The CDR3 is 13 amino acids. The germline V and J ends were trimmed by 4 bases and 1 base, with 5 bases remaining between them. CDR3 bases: TGTGCCAGCAGTTGGGGGAGCAATCAGCCCCAGCATTTT. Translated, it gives CASSWGSNQPQHF.

The CDR3 nucleotides are TGCGCCAGCAGTGAGGGGATCTCTGGAAACACCATATATTTT. As protein: CASSEGISGNTIYF. This rearrangement joins TRBV10-2 to TRBJ1-3; no firm D call. Trimming left V 2 bases short and J 0 bases short, with 5 bases between. CDR1 is WSHSY and CDR2 is SAAADI in the germline V gene. The CDR3 has 14 amino acids.

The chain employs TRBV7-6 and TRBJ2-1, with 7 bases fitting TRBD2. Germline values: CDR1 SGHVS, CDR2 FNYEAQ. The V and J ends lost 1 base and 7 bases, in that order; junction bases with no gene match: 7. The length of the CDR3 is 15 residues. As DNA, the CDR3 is TGTGCCAGCAGCTTAGGGGATAGTAGCGGGAATGAGCAGTTCTTC. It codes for CASSLGDSSGNEQFF. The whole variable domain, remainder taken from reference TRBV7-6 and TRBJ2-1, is GAGVSQSPRYKVTKRGQDVALRCDPISGHVSLYWYRQALGQGPEFLTYFNYEAQQDKSGLPNDRFSAERPEGSISTLTIQRTEQRDSAMYRCASSLGDSSGNEQFFGPGTRLTVL.

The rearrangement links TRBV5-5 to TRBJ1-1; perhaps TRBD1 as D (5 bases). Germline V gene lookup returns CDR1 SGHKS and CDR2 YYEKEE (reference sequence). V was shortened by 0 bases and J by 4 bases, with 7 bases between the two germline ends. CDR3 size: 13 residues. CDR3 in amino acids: CASSLVGTTEAFF. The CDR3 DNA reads TGTGCCAGCAGCTTGGTAGGGACCACTGAAGCTTTCTTT. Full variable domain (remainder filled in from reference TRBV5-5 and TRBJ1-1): DAGVTQSPTHLIKTRGQQVTLRCSPISGHKSVSWYQQVLGQGPQFIFQYYEKEERGRGNFPDRFSARQFPNYSSELNVNALLLGDSALYLCASSLVGTTEAFFGQGTRLTVV.

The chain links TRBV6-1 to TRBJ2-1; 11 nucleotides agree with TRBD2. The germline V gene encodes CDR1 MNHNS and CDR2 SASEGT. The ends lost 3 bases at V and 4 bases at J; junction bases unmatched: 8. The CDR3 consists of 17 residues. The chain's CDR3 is CASSDPGLAAYYNEQFF. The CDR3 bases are TGTGCCAGCAGTGACCCGGGACTAGCGGCGTATTACAATGAGCAGTTCTTC.

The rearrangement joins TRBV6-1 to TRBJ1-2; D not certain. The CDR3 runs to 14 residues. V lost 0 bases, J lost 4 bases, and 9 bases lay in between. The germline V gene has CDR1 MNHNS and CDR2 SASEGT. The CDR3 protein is CASSEAGLGYGYTF. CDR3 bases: TGTGCCAGCAGTGAAGCGGGGTTGGGCTATGGCTACACCTTC.